The present TCR beta chain was sequenced within a study of OX40 agonist ivuxolimab in advanced cancers. Looking at the study overall: Patients receiving dose escalation had hepatocellular carcinoma, melanoma, renal cell or head and neck cancer.

Sequencing used immunoSEQ multiplex PCR; TCRdb keeps in-frame clones, though not all of them. The table records some 42,000 clones, 82% of them present only once. The receptor was isolated from an adult with an advanced solid tumor such as melanoma, head and neck, liver or kidney cancer. The sequenced sample was CD4+ or CD8+ T cells sorted from blood, obtained in a trial of the OX40 agonist ivuxolimab.

DNA for the CDR3: TGTGCCAGTAGTATCCAGGTGGGTGCCTACGAGCAGTACTTC. It encodes CASSIQVGAYEQYF. This rearrangement joins TRBV19 to TRBJ2-7; D gene unclear. This CDR3 is built from 14 residues. V lost 3 bases, J lost 2 bases, and 11 bases lay in between. Germline-derived CDR1 and CDR2 are LNHDA and SQIVND (reference sequence). The complete variable domain, with remaining parts taken from reference TRBV19 and TRBJ2-7, reads DGGITQSPKYLFRKEGQNVTLSCEQNLNHDAMYWYRQDPGQGLRLIYYSQIVNDFQKGDIAEGYSVSREKKESFPLTVTSAQKNPTAFYLCASSIQVGAYEQYFGPGTRLTVT.